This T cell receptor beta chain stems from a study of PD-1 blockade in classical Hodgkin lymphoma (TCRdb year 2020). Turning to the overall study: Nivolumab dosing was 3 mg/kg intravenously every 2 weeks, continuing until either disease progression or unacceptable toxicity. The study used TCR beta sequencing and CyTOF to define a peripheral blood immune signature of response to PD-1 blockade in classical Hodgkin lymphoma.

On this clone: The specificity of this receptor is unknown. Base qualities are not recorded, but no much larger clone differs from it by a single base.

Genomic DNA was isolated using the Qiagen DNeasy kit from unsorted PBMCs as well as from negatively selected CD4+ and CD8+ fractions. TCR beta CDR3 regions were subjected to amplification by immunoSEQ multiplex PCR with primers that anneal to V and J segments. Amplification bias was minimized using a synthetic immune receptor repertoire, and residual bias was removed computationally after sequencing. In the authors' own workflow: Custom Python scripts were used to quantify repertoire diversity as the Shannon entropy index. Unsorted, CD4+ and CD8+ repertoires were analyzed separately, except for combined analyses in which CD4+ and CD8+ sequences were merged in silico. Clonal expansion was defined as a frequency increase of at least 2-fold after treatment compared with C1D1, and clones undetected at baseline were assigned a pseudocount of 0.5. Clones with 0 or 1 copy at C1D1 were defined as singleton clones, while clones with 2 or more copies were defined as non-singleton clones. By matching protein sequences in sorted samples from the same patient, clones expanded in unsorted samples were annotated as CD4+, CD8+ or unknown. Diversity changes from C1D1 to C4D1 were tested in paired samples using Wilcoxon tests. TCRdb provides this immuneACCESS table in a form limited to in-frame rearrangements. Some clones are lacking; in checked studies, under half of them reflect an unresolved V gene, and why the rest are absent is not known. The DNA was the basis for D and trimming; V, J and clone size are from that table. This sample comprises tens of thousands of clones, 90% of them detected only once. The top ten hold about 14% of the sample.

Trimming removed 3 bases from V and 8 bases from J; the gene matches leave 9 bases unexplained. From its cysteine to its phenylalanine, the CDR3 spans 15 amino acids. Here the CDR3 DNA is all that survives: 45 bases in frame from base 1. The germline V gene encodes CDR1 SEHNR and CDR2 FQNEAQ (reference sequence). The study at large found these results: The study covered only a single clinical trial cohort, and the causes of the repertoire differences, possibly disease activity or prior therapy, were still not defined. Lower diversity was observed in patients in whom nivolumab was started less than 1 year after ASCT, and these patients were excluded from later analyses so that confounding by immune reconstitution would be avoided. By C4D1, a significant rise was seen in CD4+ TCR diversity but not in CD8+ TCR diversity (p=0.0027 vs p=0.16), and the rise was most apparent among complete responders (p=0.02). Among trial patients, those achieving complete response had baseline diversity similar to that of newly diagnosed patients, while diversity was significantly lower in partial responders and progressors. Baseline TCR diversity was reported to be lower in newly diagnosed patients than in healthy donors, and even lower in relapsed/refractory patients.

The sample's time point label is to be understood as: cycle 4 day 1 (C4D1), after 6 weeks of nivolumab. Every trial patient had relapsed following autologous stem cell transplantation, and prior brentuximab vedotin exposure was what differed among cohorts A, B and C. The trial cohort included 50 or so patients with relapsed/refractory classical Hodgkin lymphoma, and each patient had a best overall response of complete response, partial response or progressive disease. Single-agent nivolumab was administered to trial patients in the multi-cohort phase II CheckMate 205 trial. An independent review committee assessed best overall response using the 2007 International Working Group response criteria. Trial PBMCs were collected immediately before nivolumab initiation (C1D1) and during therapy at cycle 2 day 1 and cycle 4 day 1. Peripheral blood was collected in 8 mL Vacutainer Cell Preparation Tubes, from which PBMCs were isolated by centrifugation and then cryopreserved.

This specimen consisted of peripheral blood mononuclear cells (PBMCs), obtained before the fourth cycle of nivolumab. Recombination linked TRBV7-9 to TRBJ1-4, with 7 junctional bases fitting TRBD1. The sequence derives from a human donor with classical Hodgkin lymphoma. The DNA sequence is TGTGCCAGCAGCTTCGGGGACAGAACAAACGAAAAACTGTTTTTT. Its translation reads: CASSFGDRTNEKLFF.